This T cell receptor beta chain was captured in a study of cytomegalovirus exposure and HLA in healthy donors. Whole-study findings and limits: There were several of the most significant clusters that appeared linked to common viral pathogens in a later analysis.

The CDR3 sequence is 12 residues long. V shed 5 bases and J 8 bases; nucleotides not matched to a gene: 5. Germline assignment: CDR1 GTSNPN and CDR2 SVGIG (reference sequence). 60 Vbeta and 13 Jbeta primers were used in PCR. Here immunoSEQ multiplex PCR was the method, and the copy in TCRdb shows in-frame clones only, minus some. Of approximately 150,000 clones in the sample, 77% are singletons; the top ten hold about 1.4%. Points on this clone: Its antigen is unidentified.

The sample comprised PBMCs. The sequence derives from a woman in her 30s in good health and CMV-seropositive. The chain joins TRBV30 to TRBJ1-4; 7 bases agree with TRBD1. CDR3 amino acids: CAWDRANEKLFF. The CDR3 bases are TGTGCCTGGGACAGGGCCAACGAAAAACTGTTTTTT.